This entry features one T cell receptor (beta chain) sequence. The source of the sample is a study of blood T cell repertoires in COVID-19. Study-wide background: Material from acute and convalescent COVID-19 was sourced from the United States, Italy and Spain. T cells, B-cell-depleted T cells, or PBMCs supplied cDNA or gDNA.

The CDR3 sequence is 13 residues long. The germline V gene encodes CDR1 SGDLS and CDR2 YYNGEE. V lost 6 bases to trimming and J lost 0 bases, with 9 bases between them. In the authors' methods: Reference gene primer amplification gave nucleated cell count estimates. TCRdb keeps only in-frame clones here, not all; method: immunoSEQ multiplex PCR. V, J and clone size derive from that table, while D and trimming were established from the DNA sequence. The sample lists approximately 85,000 clones, roughly 87% occurring once. The source material was peripheral blood. V usage is TRBV9 and J usage is TRBJ1-1, with D tentatively TRBD1 (6 bases). The clonotype comes from a woman aged 45-65 years with active or convalescent COVID-19. The CDR3 loop is CASTQGMNTEAFF. The CDR3 DNA follows: TGTGCCAGCACCCAGGGGATGAACACTGAAGCTTTCTTT.